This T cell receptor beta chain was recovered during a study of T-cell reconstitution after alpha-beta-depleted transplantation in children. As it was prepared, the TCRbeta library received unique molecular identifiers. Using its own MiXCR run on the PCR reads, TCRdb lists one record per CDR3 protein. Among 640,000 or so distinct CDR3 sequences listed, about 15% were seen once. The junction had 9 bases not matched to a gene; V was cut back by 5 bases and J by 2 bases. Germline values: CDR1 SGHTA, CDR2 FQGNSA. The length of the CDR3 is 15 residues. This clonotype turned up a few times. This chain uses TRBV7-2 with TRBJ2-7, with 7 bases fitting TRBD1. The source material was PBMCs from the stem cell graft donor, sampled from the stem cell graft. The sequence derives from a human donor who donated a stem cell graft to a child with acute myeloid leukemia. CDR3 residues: CASSQQGGSTYEQYF. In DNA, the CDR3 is TGTGCCAGCAGCCAACAAGGGGGCTCAACCTACGAGCAGTACTTC.